The 25 T cell receptor beta chains below were found in one sample sequenced in a study of cytomegalovirus exposure and HLA in healthy donors. It was with 60 Vbeta and 13 Jbeta primers that the PCR ran. Clones were sequenced by immunoSEQ multiplex PCR, and TCRdb holds only the in-frame ones, with some missing. The data show fewer than 120,000 clones, less than 85% seen once. The sequencing input was PBMCs. The receptor set was obtained from a man in his thirties or forties in good health and CMV-seropositive.

This CDR3 is CAIRAGTGDQPQHF. Written as DNA, the CDR3 is TGTGCCATCAGAGCCGGGACAGGGGATCAGCCCCAGCATTTT. The chain has TRBV10-3 and TRBJ1-5; the match to TRBD1 covers 10 bases. With 6 bases clipped from V and 5 bases from J, the junction kept 4 bases outside the gene matches. The CDR3 is 14 amino acids. Germline V CDR1 and CDR2: ENHRY, SYGVKD.

J is TRBJ2-1 and V is TRBV5-8; perhaps TRBD1 as D (6 bases). Trimming stripped 2 bases from V and 7 bases from J, with 16 bases between. Per the germline V gene, CDR1 is SGHTS and CDR2 is YDEGEE. This CDR3 spans 15 amino acids. The CDR3 coding sequence is TGTGCCAGCAGCTTTTCCGGGACACTGGGAAATGAGCAGTTCTTC. Protein product: CASSFSGTLGNEQFF.

This rearrangement joins TRBV6-5 to TRBJ2-5; TRBD2 is a possible D gene (7 bases). Between the trimmed V and J ends, which lost 8 bases and 5 bases, there was a span of 12 bases. The CDR3 has 12 residues. Per the germline V gene, CDR1 is MNHEY and CDR2 is SVGAGI. This CDR3 is CASGRGGETQYF. CDR3 nucleotide sequence: TGTGCCAGCGGGAGGGGGGGCGAGACCCAGTACTTC.

The chain joins TRBV29-1 to TRBJ2-3; 8 bases line up with TRBD1. Per germline, CDR1 SQVTM and CDR2 ANQGSEA. The CDR3 has 14 amino acids. Trimming took 5 bases from V and 0 from J; bases not matched to a gene: 4. CDR3 protein: CSVSQGESTDTQYF. The CDR3 region has the DNA TGCAGCGTTTCACAGGGGGAGAGCACAGATACGCAGTATTTT.

V gene TRBV25-1 combines with J gene TRBJ2-7; weak D call: TRBD2 (5 bases). V was trimmed by 3 bases and J by 2 bases, leaving 17 bases between them. Germline lookup yields CDR1 MGHDK and CDR2 SYGVNS. The CDR3 loop spans 16 amino acids. CDR3 in DNA: TGTGCCAGCAGTGAGATAGTGGACTCCGAAACCTACGAGCAGTACTTC. It translates to CASSEIVDSETYEQYF.

V gene TRBV6-6 combines with J gene TRBJ2-7; D is perhaps TRBD2 (6 bases). This CDR3 is 13 amino acids long. V was clipped by 0 bases and J by 3 bases, with 6 bases between them. Germline V CDR1 and CDR2: MNHNY, SVGAGI (reference sequence). The CDR3 reads CASSYSEGYEQYF. As DNA, the CDR3 is TGTGCCAGCAGTTACTCGGAGGGCTACGAGCAGTACTTC.

The genes are TRBV7-2 and TRBJ2-7, with 7 bases fitting TRBD2. Per the germline V gene, CDR1 is SGHTA and CDR2 is FQGNSA. Germline trimming cut 1 base from V and 3 bases from J; bases unmatched to any gene: 3. The CDR3 is 14 residues long. In DNA, the CDR3 is TGTGCCAGCAGCTTAGGCGGGGGTTTCTACGAGCAGTACTTC. It codes for CASSLGGGFYEQYF.

The gene calls are TRBV18 and TRBJ1-1, with 10 bases fitting TRBD1. In germline, CDR1 is KGHSH, CDR2 LQKENI. CDR3 length: 15 residues. Germline trimming cut 2 bases from V and 5 bases from J; bases unmatched to any gene: 5. CDR3 protein: CASSPGTGVYTEAFF. CDR3 nucleotides: TGTGCCAGCTCACCAGGGACAGGGGTTTATACTGAAGCTTTCTTT.

The chain joins TRBV6-1 to TRBJ2-3, with TRBD2 matching over 11 bases. J lost 6 bases, V lost 4 bases, and 15 bases had no gene match. The length of the CDR3 is 18 residues. Germline CDR1 is MNHNS and CDR2 is SASEGT. The CDR3, as DNA: TGTGCCAGCAGTGCAACCAAGGGACTAGCGGACGTGGAGGATACGCAGTATTTT. Translated, it gives CASSATKGLADVEDTQYF.

CDR3 protein: CASSSGLAGGLETQYF. CDR3 coding DNA: TGTGCCAGCAGCTCCGGACTAGCGGGGGGGCTCGAGACCCAGTACTTC. The chain couples TRBV13 to TRBJ2-5, with TRBD2 matching over 15 bases. Germline V gene lookup returns CDR1 PRHDT and CDR2 FYEKMQ (reference sequence). Trimming took 4 bases from V and 5 from J; bases not matched to a gene: 5. The CDR3 has 16 residues.

V and J are TRBV28 and TRBJ2-7; possibly TRBD2 for D (5 bases). V was shortened by 6 bases and J by 0 bases, with 6 bases between the two germline ends. CDR1 and CDR2 from the germline V gene are MDHEN and SYDVKM. The CDR3 sequence is 12 residues long. For the CDR3, the DNA is TGTGCCAGCAGCGGGAACTCCTACGAGCAGTACTTC. It specifies CASSGNSYEQYF.

This rearrangement joins TRBV18 to TRBJ2-2, with a possible D match to TRBD1 (6 bases). With 3 bases removed from V and 4 bases from J, the gap between germline ends came to 18 bases. This CDR3 comprises 17 residues. CDR1 KGHSH and CDR2 LQKENI come from the germline V gene. The CDR3 here is CASSPPRQGRFTGELFF. Written as DNA, the CDR3 is TGTGCCAGCTCACCCCCCCGGCAGGGGCGGTTCACCGGGGAGCTGTTTTTT.

CDR3 DNA: TGCGCCAGCAGACAGAGCGGTGGGAATTCACCCCTCCACTTT. Translating gives CASRQSGGNSPLHF. This chain links TRBV5-1 with TRBJ1-6; D unclear. This CDR3 has 14 residues. V gave up 5 bases and J gave up 7 bases, with 13 bases separating them. CDR1 and CDR2 (germline): SGHRS, YFSETQ.

This chain connects TRBV2 to TRBJ1-2; D may be TRBD1 (6 bases). This CDR3 is 16 amino acids long. Trimming shortened V by 6 bases and J by 8 bases, and 25 bases separated the two germline ends. CDR1 is SNHLY and CDR2 is FYNNEI in the germline V gene. CDR3: CASRTYIGGQAQGYTF. The CDR3 DNA reads TGTGCCAGCAGGACCTACATCGGGGGGCAGGCCCAAGGCTACACCTTC.

The rearrangement joins TRBV6-5 to TRBJ2-5; TRBD2 matches 7 bases. The germline CDR1 and CDR2 sequences are MNHEY and SVGAGI. The CDR3 consists of 15 residues. V was clipped by 3 bases and J by 0 bases; unmatched bases: 4. CDR3 nucleotide sequence: TGTGCCAGCAGTTATTTCCGGGGGGACCAAGAGACCCAGTACTTC. Encoded protein: CASSYFRGDQETQYF.

The chain joins TRBV4-1 to TRBJ2-1, with D maybe TRBD1 (6 bases). The CDR3 extends over 16 amino acids. The V and J ends lost 3 bases and 0 bases respectively, with 12 bases between them. Germline-derived CDR1 and CDR2 are MGHRA and YSYEKL. The CDR3 reads CASSQAGARSYNEQFF. DNA of the CDR3: TGCGCCAGCAGCCAGGCAGGGGCACGCTCCTACAATGAGCAGTTCTTC.

This chain links TRBV27 with TRBJ1-1; a weak D match, TRBD1 (6 bases). Per the germline V gene, CDR1 is MNHEY and CDR2 is SMNVEV (reference sequence). V was pared by 5 bases and J by 4 bases, with 8 bases between. The CDR3 totals 12 residues. In DNA form, the CDR3 reads TGTGCCAGCAGTACAGGGAGCACTGAAGCTTTCTTT. Its translation is CASSTGSTEAFF.

This clone was detected a few times. The V gene is TRBV28, the J gene TRBJ1-5; tentatively, D is TRBD1 (5 bases). CDR1 is MDHEN, CDR2 SYDVKM, per germline. V lost 5 bases, J lost 6 bases, and 14 bases lay in between. The CDR3 length is 14 residues. The CDR3 nucleotides are TGTGCCAGCAGTCAGCCCCTGGGGCCTCAGCCCCAGCATTTT. Translated: CASSQPLGPQPQHF.

This chain uses TRBV5-6 with TRBJ2-3, with 11 nucleotides matching TRBD2. With 3 bases clipped from V and 2 bases from J, the junction kept 2 bases outside the gene matches. Per germline, CDR1 SGHDT and CDR2 YYEEEE. The CDR3 extends over 15 amino acids. In nucleotides, the CDR3 is TGTGCCAGCAGCTGGGGACTAGCGGACACAGATACGCAGTATTTT. It yields the protein CASSWGLADTDTQYF.

V and J are TRBV7-9 and TRBJ2-2, with D perhaps TRBD2 (5 bases). The ends were cut back, 1 base at V and 6 bases at J, with 15 bases in the middle. The CDR3 totals 16 residues. Germline CDR1 and CDR2: SEHNR and FQNEAQ (reference sequence). The CDR3 protein is CASSLGRAVKAGELFF. CDR3 nucleotides: TGTGCCAGCAGCTTAGGGCGGGCAGTAAAGGCCGGGGAGCTGTTTTTT.

The J gene is TRBJ2-5, the V gene TRBV7-2; 7 nucleotides match TRBD2. The CDR3 is 14 residues long. Germline CDR1 SGHTA, CDR2 FQGNSA. V trimming: 5 bases; J trimming: 2 bases; junction bases outside the gene matches: 5. As DNA, the CDR3 is TGTGCCAGCAGCCCGGGACTATTACAAGAGACCCAGTACTTC. This sequence encodes CASSPGLLQETQYF.

Details on this clone: One junction end disagrees with the germline gene, perhaps due to a read error. V usage is TRBV6-5 and J usage is TRBJ2-7; maybe TRBD1 (6 bases). This CDR3 has 15 amino acids. The germline V gene has CDR1 MNHEY and CDR2 SVGAGI. CDR3 loop: CASSYSAQGSYEQYF. In DNA, the CDR3 is TGTGCCAGCAGCTACTCTGCCCAGGGGTCCTACGAGCAGTACTTC.

The chain carries TRBV5-6 and TRBJ2-7, with 8 bases aligning to TRBD1. The CDR3 is 14 amino acids. Germline V gene lookup returns CDR1 SGHDT and CDR2 YYEEEE. V lost 0 bases, J lost 1 base, and 0 bases stayed unmatched. The CDR3 region is CASSLGQGSYEQYF. As DNA, the CDR3 is TGTGCCAGCAGCTTGGGACAGGGGTCCTACGAGCAGTACTTC.

The rearrangement links TRBV27 to TRBJ1-4; unclear D gene. The CDR3 has 15 amino acids. The V end was cut by 3 bases, the J end by 7 bases, with 15 bases between. CDR1 is MNHEY and CDR2 is SMNVEV in the germline V gene (reference sequence). CDR3 DNA sequence: TGTGCCAGCAGTTTCTTCGGAAACAGTGGTGAAAAACTGTTTTTT. Translation gives CASSFFGNSGEKLFF.

The chain combines TRBV27 with TRBJ1-3; 9 bases align to TRBD1. The V gene's germline CDR1 is MNHEY and CDR2 SMNVEV (reference sequence). J gave up 4 bases and V 4 bases, and 8 bases lay outside the gene matches. CDR3 size: 16 residues. DNA of the CDR3: TGTGCCAGCAGTTCTGGTCGGACAGGGGCAGGAAACACCATATATTTT. Its translation: CASSSGRTGAGNTIYF.